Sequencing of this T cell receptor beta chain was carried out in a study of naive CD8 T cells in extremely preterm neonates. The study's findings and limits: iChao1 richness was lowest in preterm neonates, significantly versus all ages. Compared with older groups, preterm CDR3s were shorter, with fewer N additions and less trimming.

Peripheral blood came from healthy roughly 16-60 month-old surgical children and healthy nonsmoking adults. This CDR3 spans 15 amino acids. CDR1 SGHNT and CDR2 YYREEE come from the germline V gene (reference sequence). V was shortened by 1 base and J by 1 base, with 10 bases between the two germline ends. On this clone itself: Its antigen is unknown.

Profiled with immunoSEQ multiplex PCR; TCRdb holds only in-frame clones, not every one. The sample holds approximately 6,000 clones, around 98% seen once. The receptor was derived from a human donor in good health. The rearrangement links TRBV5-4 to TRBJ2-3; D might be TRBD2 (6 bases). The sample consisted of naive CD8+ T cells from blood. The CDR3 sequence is CASSLLGEGTDTQYF. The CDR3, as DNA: TGTGCCAGCAGCTTGTTAGGGGAGGGCACAGATACGCAGTATTTT. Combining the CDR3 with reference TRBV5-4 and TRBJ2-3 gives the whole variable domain ETGVTQSPTHLIKTRGQQVTLRCSSQSGHNTVSWYQQALGQGPQFIFQYYREEENGRGNFPPRFSGLQFPNYSSELNVNALELDDSALYLCASSLLGEGTDTQYFGPGTRLTVL.